This record concerns one T cell receptor beta chain sequence. The data derive from a study of T-cell memory formation after mild COVID-19. The CDR3 contains 16 residues. Per germline, CDR1 MNHNS and CDR2 SASEGT. The trim removed 7 bases at V and 2 bases at J, leaving 13 bases unmatched. MiXCR, run by TCRdb on the 5' RACE reads, gives a single entry per CDR3 protein. The sample consists of some 57,000 distinct CDR3 sequences, 12% of them appearing once. The rearrangement links TRBV6-1 to TRBJ2-7, with TRBD1 matching over 8 bases. This receptor was taken from a man aged 18 to 30 who had mild COVID-19 (a few samples of this study predate the infection). Cell type and time point are not known. The sample was PBMCs or a T cell subset sorted from them (not recorded which). In DNA, the CDR3 is TGTGCCAGCACCCTTCAGCCGGACAGGGCTGCCTACGAGCAGTACTTC. Translation gives CASTLQPDRAAYEQYF.